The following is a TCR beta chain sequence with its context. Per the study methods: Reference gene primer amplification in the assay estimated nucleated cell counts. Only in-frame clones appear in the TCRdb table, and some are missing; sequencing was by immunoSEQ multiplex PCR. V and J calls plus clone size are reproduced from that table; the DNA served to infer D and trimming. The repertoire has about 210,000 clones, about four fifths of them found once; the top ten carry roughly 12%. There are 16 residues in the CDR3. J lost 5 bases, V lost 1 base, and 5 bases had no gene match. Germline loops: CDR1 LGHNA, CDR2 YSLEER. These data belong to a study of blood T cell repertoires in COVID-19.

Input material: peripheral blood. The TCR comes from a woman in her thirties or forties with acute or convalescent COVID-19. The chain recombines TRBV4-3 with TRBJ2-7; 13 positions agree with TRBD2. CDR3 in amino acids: CASSQVLAGGPHEQYF. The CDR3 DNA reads TGCGCCAGCAGCCAAGTACTAGCGGGAGGGCCCCACGAGCAGTACTTC.